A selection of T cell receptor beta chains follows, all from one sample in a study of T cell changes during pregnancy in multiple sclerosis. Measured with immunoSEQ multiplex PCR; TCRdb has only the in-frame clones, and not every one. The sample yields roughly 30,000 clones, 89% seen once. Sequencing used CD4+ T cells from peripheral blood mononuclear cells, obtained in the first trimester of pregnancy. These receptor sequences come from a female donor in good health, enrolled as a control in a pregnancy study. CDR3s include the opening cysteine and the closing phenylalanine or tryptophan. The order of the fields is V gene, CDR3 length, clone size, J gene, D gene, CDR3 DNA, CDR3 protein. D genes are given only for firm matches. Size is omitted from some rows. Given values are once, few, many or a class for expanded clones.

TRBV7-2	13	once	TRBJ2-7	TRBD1	TGTGCCAGCAGCGGACAGGGTTGGAGCGAGCAGTACTTC	CASSGQGWSEQYF
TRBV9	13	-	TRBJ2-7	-	TGTGCCAGCAGCTCGAAAACTGGGAGCGAGCAGTACTTC	CASSSKTGSEQYF
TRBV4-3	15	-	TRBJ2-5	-	TGCGCCAGCAGCCAAGCGAGGGGGTTACAAGAGACCCAGTACTTC	CASSQARGLQETQYF
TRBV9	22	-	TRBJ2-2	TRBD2	TGTGCCAGCAGCTTTAGCCCCGGGACTAGCGGGAGTCGGCCCGCCTACACCGGGGAGCTGTTTTTT	CASSFSPGTSGSRPAYTGELFF
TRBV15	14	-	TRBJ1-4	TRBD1	TGTGCCACCAGCGAGGGACAGGGTAGTGAAAAACTGTTTTTT	CATSEGQGSEKLFF
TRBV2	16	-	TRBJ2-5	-	TGTGCCAGCACAGGGCGAGTCAAAGGGCTCCAAGAGACCCAGTACTTC	CASTGRVKGLQETQYF
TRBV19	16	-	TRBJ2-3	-	TGTGCCAGTAGTCACGGACTGATCAGCCCCACAGATACGCAGTATTTT	CASSHGLISPTDTQYF
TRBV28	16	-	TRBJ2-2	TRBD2	TGTGCCAGCACGACAACAGGACTAGCGCCCACCGGGGAGCTGTTTTTT	CASTTTGLAPTGELFF
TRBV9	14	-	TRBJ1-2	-	TGTGCCAGCAGCGTAGATGGCGACACCTATGGCTACACCTTC	CASSVDGDTYGYTF
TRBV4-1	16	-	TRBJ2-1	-	TGCGCCAGCAGCCAAGATCCCGACGGGAACGCCGATGAGCAGTTCTTC	CASSQDPDGNADEQFF
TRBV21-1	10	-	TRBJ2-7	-	TGTGCCAGCAGTCAGGGGGCTACTTACTTC	CASSQGATYF
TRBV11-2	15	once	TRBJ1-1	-	TGTGCCAGCAGTCAAACAGGGTCAAGGAACACTGAAGCTTTCTTT	CASSQTGSRNTEAFF
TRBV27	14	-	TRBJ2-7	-	TGTGCCAGCAGTTTATCGAGCCGGGGCTACGAGCAGTACTTC	CASSLSSRGYEQYF
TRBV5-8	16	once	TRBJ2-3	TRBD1	TGTGCCAGCAGCGCTGGGACCGACAGGGACACAGATACGCAGTATTTT	CASSAGTDRDTDTQYF
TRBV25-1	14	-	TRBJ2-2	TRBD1	TGTGCCAGCAAGGACAGGGATGTTTCCGGGGAGCTGTTTTTT	CASKDRDVSGELFF
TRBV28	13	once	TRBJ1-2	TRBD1	TGTGCCAGCAGTTCAGGACAGGGGAGCGGCTACACCTTC	CASSSGQGSGYTF
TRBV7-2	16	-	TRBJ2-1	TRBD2	TGTGCCAGCAGCTTAGCTGGTAGCGGGAGTGGCGATGAGCAGTTCTTC	CASSLAGSGSGDEQFF
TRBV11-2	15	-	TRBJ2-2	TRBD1	TGTGCCAGCAGCTTGGGACAGGGTGATACCGGGGAGCTGTTTTTT	CASSLGQGDTGELFF
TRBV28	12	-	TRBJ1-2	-	TGTGCCAGCGGCGGGGCTAAGACGGGCTACACCTTC	CASGGAKTGYTF
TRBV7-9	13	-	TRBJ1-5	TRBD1	TGTGCCAGCAGCTTAGACGGACAGGTGCCCCAGCATTTT	CASSLDGQVPQHF
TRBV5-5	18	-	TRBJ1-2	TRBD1	TGTGCCAGCAGCTTGGTAAGGGTCGACAGGGTGGTCTCCTATGGCTACACCTTC	CASSLVRVDRVVSYGYTF
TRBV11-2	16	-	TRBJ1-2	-	TGTGCCAGCAGCTTAGGGCAGGGGATAGGGGCCTATGGCTACACCTTC	CASSLGQGIGAYGYTF
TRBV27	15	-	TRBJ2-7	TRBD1	TGTGCCAGCAGTTTCAGGGGGTCAAGCTCCTACGAGCAGTACTTC	CASSFRGSSSYEQYF
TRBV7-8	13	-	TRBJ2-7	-	TGTGCCAGCAGAATATCGAGCTCCTACGAGCAGTACTTC	CASRISSSYEQYF
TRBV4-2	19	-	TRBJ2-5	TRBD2	TGTGCCAGCAGCCGAGCCCCTCGGGGTAGCGGGGCTAGCTCGGAGACCCAGTACTTC	CASSRAPRGSGASSETQYF
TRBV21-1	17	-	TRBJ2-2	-	TGTGCCAGCAGCAAAGAAGCCAGTGAGGTGTACACCGGGGAGCTGTTTTTT	CASSKEASEVYTGELFF
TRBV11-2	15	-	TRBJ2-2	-	TGTGCCAGCAGCTTAAGAGGGGAGGTTGCCGGGGAGCTGTTTTTT	CASSLRGEVAGELFF
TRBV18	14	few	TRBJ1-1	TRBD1	TGTGCCAGCTCCCGACAGGGGATGAACACTGAAGCTTTCTTT	CASSRQGMNTEAFF
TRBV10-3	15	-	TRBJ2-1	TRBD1	TGTGCCATTCGTGCGGGACAGGGCGCCCCGAATGAGCAGTTCTTC	CAIRAGQGAPNEQFF
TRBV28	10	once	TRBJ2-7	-	TGTGCCAGCAGTTTCGGCGAGCAGTACTTC	CASSFGEQYF
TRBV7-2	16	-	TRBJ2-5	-	TGTGCCAGCAGCCCCGTAGGGAGGGGGGGAATAGAGACCCAGTACTTC	CASSPVGRGGIETQYF
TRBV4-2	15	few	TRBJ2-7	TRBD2	TGTGCCAGCAGCCAAGAGACTAGCGGCTCCTACGAGCAGTACTTC	CASSQETSGSYEQYF
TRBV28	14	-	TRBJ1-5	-	TGTGCCAGCAGTACCAACAGGGACGGGCAGCCCCAGCATTTT	CASSTNRDGQPQHF
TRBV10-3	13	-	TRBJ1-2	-	TGTGCCATCAGTGACGGGGGGGGCTATGGCTACACCTTC	CAISDGGGYGYTF
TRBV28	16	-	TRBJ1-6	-	TGTGCCAGCAGTTTAACCTCGAGCTCCTATAATTCACCCCTCCACTTT	CASSLTSSSYNSPLHF
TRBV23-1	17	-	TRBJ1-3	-	TGCGCCAGCAGTCCAGCCCCTTTCGGGGTCTCTGGAAACACCATATATTTT	CASSPAPFGVSGNTIYF
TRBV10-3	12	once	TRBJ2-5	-	TGTGCCACATCCGGGGTACAAGAGACCCAGTACTTC	CATSGVQETQYF
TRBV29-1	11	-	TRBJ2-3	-	TGCAGCGTTGACATGGGCGATACGCAGTATTTT	CSVDMGDTQYF
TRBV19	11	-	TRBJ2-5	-	TGTGCCAGTAGTATGATGGGGACAACATACTTC	CASSMMGTTYF
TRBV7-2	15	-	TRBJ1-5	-	TGTGCCAGCAGCTTAGGTGGGGCAGCTAGTCAGCCCCAGCATTTT	CASSLGGAASQPQHF
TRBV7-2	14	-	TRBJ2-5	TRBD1	TGTGCCAGCAGCTTTCAGACAGGGGAAGAGACCCAGTACTTC	CASSFQTGEETQYF